These 25 T cell receptor beta chains originate from one sample sequenced in a study of blood T cell repertoires in COVID-19. TCRdb's table, derived via immunoSEQ multiplex PCR, lists solely in-frame clones and lacks some. The sample holds approximately 250,000 clones; 88% are singletons and the top ten take over 1%. The sample consisted of PBMCs or T cells enriched from blood (not recorded which). These receptors came from a middle-aged woman with acute COVID-19.

The chain uses TRBV11-3 and TRBJ1-5; no clear D. The V gene lost 5 bases and the J gene lost 3 bases, with 14 bases spanning the gap. The CDR3 extends over 15 amino acids. Looked up from germline, CDR1 is SGHNT and CDR2 is YENEEA. The CDR3: CASSPCLGTNQPQHF. As DNA, the CDR3 is TGTGCCAGCAGCCCCTGTTTGGGCACCAATCAGCCCCAGCATTTT.

This chain joins TRBV4-3 and TRBJ1-6; D remains ambiguous. This CDR3 has 14 residues. Trimming took off 0 bases at V and 7 bases at J, with 7 bases between the two ends. Germline loops: CDR1 LGHNA, CDR2 YSLEER. The CDR3 sequence is CASSQDLGNSPLHF. Here the CDR3 DNA reads TGCGCCAGCAGCCAAGATCTGGGCAATTCACCCCTCCACTTT.

This chain links TRBV27 with TRBJ2-7; D perhaps matches TRBD2 (6 bases). The germline CDR1 and CDR2 sequences are MNHEY and SMNVEV (reference sequence). The CDR3 runs 14 residues. Trimming removed 5 bases at V and 3 bases at J, with 14 bases between. Here the CDR3 reads CASSPFFGSYEQYF. CDR3 sequence (DNA): TGTGCCAGCAGTCCCTTTTTCGGGAGCTACGAGCAGTACTTC.

The V call is TRBV30, the J call TRBJ1-1, with 8 bases lining up with TRBD1. CDR1 and CDR2 (germline): GTSNPN, SVGIG (reference sequence). V lost 1 base to trimming and J lost 4 bases; unmatched junction nucleotides: 8. The CDR3 totals 15 residues. This CDR3 is CAWSAPTGVGTEAFF. The DNA for the CDR3 is TGTGCCTGGAGTGCGCCGACAGGGGTAGGCACTGAAGCTTTCTTT.

The rearrangement links TRBV2 to TRBJ2-1; D is possibly TRBD2 (5 bases). The V gene lost 7 bases and the J gene lost 3 bases, with 7 bases spanning the gap. Germline CDR1 is SNHLY and CDR2 is FYNNEI. The CDR3 loop spans 12 amino acids. CDR3 DNA: TGTGCCAGCACGAGGGTCTACAATGAGCAGTTCTTC. This sequence encodes CASTRVYNEQFF.

The chain links TRBV5-4 to TRBJ1-2; no firm D call. The germline V gene encodes CDR1 SGHNT and CDR2 YYREEE (reference sequence). This CDR3 is built from 11 residues. Trimming took 5 bases from V and 11 from J, leaving 13 bases between them. CDR3 sequence: CASRLEGDYTF. DNA of the CDR3: TGTGCCAGCAGGCTCGAGGGCGATTACACCTTC.

DNA of the CDR3: TGCAGCGGACAGGGGGGTTTTGATGGCTACACCTTC. This codes for CSGQGGFDGYTF. The chain carries TRBV29-1 and TRBJ1-2; 9 nucleotides match TRBD1. The CDR3 totals 12 residues. CDR1 is SQVTM and CDR2 is ANQGSEA in the germline V gene. Trimming cost V 7 bases and J 6 bases; bases outside gene matches: 6.

With regard to this clone: The sample has other DNA sequences that encode this CDR3 too. CDR3 sequence (DNA): TGTGCCAGCAGCTTAGCGGGACAGTCCTACGAGCAGTACTTC. It yields the protein CASSLAGQSYEQYF. This sequence joins TRBV7-9 and TRBJ2-7; 7 bases align to TRBD1. The CDR3 has 14 residues. Trimming took 0 bases from V and 1 from J; bases not matched to a gene: 0. Per germline, CDR1 SEHNR and CDR2 FQNEAQ (reference sequence). The full variable domain, rest sourced from reference TRBV7-9 and TRBJ2-7, is DTGVSQNPRHKITKRGQNVTFRCDPISEHNRLYWYRQTLGQGPEFLTYFQNEAQLEKSRLLSDRFSAERPKGSFSTLEIQRTEQGDSAMYLCASSLAGQSYEQYFGPGTRLTVT.

The count of this clone is one. V and J are TRBV29-1 and TRBJ2-3, with D tentatively TRBD1 (6 bases). V was clipped by 8 bases and J by 5 bases, with 26 bases between them. The germline V gene has CDR1 SQVTM and CDR2 ANQGSEA. The CDR3 contains 16 residues. Written as DNA, the CDR3 is TGCAGCTCCGGAGAAAGGGCAGGGGCGAGGTTAGATACGCAGTATTTT. Its translation is CSSGERAGARLDTQYF.

The chain has TRBV11-2 and TRBJ2-2; 7 nucleotides agree with TRBD2. V trimming: 6 bases; J trimming: 4 bases; junction bases outside the gene matches: 11. The CDR3 loop spans 16 amino acids. Germline CDR1 and CDR2: SGHAT and FQNNGV. Here the CDR3 reads CASSSLWAGVTGELFF. CDR3 in DNA: TGTGCCAGCAGTTCCCTTTGGGCGGGAGTCACCGGGGAGCTGTTTTTT.

This clone was detected only a few times. The chain combines TRBV11-2 with TRBJ1-5; D gene unclear. Per germline, CDR1 SGHAT and CDR2 FQNNGV. This CDR3 spans 14 amino acids. Trimming pared 1 base from V and 4 bases from J, leaving 8 bases between. CDR3 protein: CASSLGAVNQPQHF. CDR3 sequence (DNA): TGTGCCAGCAGCTTAGGGGCAGTAAATCAGCCCCAGCATTTT.

This chain connects TRBV5-6 to TRBJ2-7, with D possibly matching TRBD2 (5 bases). The CDR3 sequence is 16 residues long. CDR1 and CDR2 from the germline V gene are SGHDT and YYEEEE. V dropped 2 bases and J dropped 3 bases, with 18 bases sitting between them. Here the CDR3 reads CASSFSSGTLYYEQYF. CDR3 bases: TGTGCCAGCAGCTTTTCCAGCGGAACCCTCTACTACGAGCAGTACTTC. The whole variable domain, remainder taken from reference TRBV5-6 and TRBJ2-7, is DAGVTQSPTHLIKTRGQQVTLRCSPKSGHDTVSWYQQALGQGPQFIFQYYEEEERQRGNFPDRFSGHQFPNYSSELNVNALLLGDSALYLCASSFSSGTLYYEQYFGPGTRLTVT.

The rearrangement joins TRBV27 to TRBJ2-7, with 8 nucleotides matching TRBD2. The CDR3 is 14 amino acids. Germline V gene sequence: CDR1 MNHEY, CDR2 SMNVEV (reference sequence). V trimming: 8 bases; J trimming: 0 bases; junction bases outside the gene matches: 6. The CDR3 DNA reads TGTGCCAGCCGAATAGCGGGGCTCTCCTACGAGCAGTACTTC. Translating it yields CASRIAGLSYEQYF.

The chain recombines TRBV28 with TRBJ2-7; 7 bases line up with TRBD2. The CDR3 extends over 15 amino acids. Trimming at V came to 3 bases and at J to 1 base, leaving 6 bases not matched to a gene. Germline CDR1 reads MDHEN; CDR2 reads SYDVKM. CDR3 residues: CASSLGGRVSYEQYF. In nucleotides, the CDR3 is TGTGCCAGCAGTTTGGGAGGGAGGGTATCCTACGAGCAGTACTTC.

The chain employs TRBV27 and TRBJ1-1, with TRBD1 matching over 10 bases. With V trimmed by 1 base and J by 6 bases, 5 bases remained unmatched. Germline V gene lookup returns CDR1 MNHEY and CDR2 SMNVEV (reference sequence). The CDR3 contains 15 residues. The CDR3 reads CASSLYYGTGAEAFF. The CDR3 nucleotides read TGTGCCAGCAGTTTATACTACGGGACAGGGGCTGAAGCTTTCTTT.

The sample holds one count of this clone. The chain joins TRBV28 to TRBJ1-5; the match to TRBD1 covers 8 bases. The CDR3 sequence is 15 residues long. With V trimmed by 5 bases and J by 7 bases, 10 bases remained unmatched. From germline, CDR1 is MDHEN and CDR2 SYDVKM. CDR3 protein: CASSPRQGFGQPQHF. CDR3 nucleotide sequence: TGTGCCAGCAGTCCCCGACAGGGGTTCGGGCAGCCCCAGCATTTT.

The gene calls are TRBV6-1 and TRBJ2-1; 8 positions match TRBD2. CDR1 is MNHNS and CDR2 is SASEGT in the germline V gene. Trimming took 2 bases from V and 4 from J; bases not matched to a gene: 4. This CDR3 is built from 15 residues. The DNA of the CDR3 is TGTGCCAGCAGTGAATTCGGGACTAGGTACAATGAGCAGTTCTTC. The encoded protein is CASSEFGTRYNEQFF.

This clone was observed a single time. The chain links TRBV10-3 to TRBJ1-2, with D possibly matching TRBD1 (5 bases). V lost 6 bases and J 6 bases, leaving 8 bases between the germline ends. Germline V gene lookup returns CDR1 ENHRY and CDR2 SYGVKD. The CDR3 length is 11 residues. The CDR3 bases are TGTGCCATCAGGGACATGGATGGCTACACCTTC. This encodes CAIRDMDGYTF.

The CDR3 sequence is CASSSDRPDTQYF. The CDR3 nucleotides read TGCGCCAGCAGCTCAGACAGGCCGGATACGCAGTATTTT. J is TRBJ2-3 and V is TRBV5-1; D is perhaps TRBD1 (6 bases). Trimming removed 3 bases from V and 6 bases from J, with 11 bases in between. This CDR3 region has 13 residues. Looked up from germline, CDR1 is SGHRS and CDR2 is YFSETQ.

This chain links TRBV5-4 with TRBJ1-4; D is uncertain. Trimming took off 4 bases at V and 8 bases at J, with 12 bases between the two ends. Germline CDR1 SGHNT, CDR2 YYREEE (reference sequence). The CDR3 sequence is 13 residues long. The CDR3 DNA reads TGTGCCAGCAGCCTTAACAGTGGGGAAAAACTGTTTTTT. It yields the protein CASSLNSGEKLFF.

The chain has TRBV27 and TRBJ1-1; 8 bases map to TRBD1. CDR3 length equals 16 residues. CDR1 is MNHEY, CDR2 SMNVEV, per germline (reference sequence). V gave up 6 bases and J gave up 3 bases; unmatched junction bases: 12. The CDR3 loop is CASRPRTGFVDTEAFF. Here the CDR3 DNA reads TGTGCCAGCAGACCTAGGACAGGGTTTGTCGACACTGAAGCTTTCTTT.

The chain carries TRBV27 and TRBJ2-1, with 7 bases aligning to TRBD2. V dropped 3 bases and J dropped 2; count of bases not matched to a gene: 1. Germline CDR1 is MNHEY and CDR2 is SMNVEV (reference sequence). This CDR3 region has 14 residues. CDR3 amino acids: CASSFAGAYNEQFF. In nucleotides, the CDR3 is TGTGCCAGCAGTTTTGCGGGAGCCTACAATGAGCAGTTCTTC.

V and J are TRBV7-8 and TRBJ2-1, with D possibly TRBD2 on 5 matching bases. Trimming removed 7 bases from V and 7 bases from J, with 20 bases in between. The CDR3 contains 15 residues. Germline-derived CDR1 and CDR2 are SGHVS and FQNEAQ. The CDR3 DNA is TGTGCCAGCACCCCCGCTAGCAGCGTTGGGAATGAGCAGTTCTTC. It specifies CASTPASSVGNEQFF.

This chain connects TRBV3-1 (or the pseudogene TRBV3-2) to TRBJ2-1; tentatively, D is TRBD2 (6 bases). The CDR3 consists of 15 residues. Germline V gives CDR1 LGHDT, CDR2 YNNKEL (reference sequence). With 2 bases removed from V and 1 base from J, the gap between germline ends came to 9 bases. CDR3 protein: CASSQMRDSYNEQFF. The CDR3 region has the DNA TGTGCCAGCAGCCAAATGCGGGATTCCTACAATGAGCAGTTCTTC.

The genes are TRBV5-8 and TRBJ2-1; D unresolved. V lost 4 bases and J lost 9, with 14 bases in between. The CDR3 runs 13 residues. Per germline, CDR1 SGHTS and CDR2 YDEGEE. CDR3 loop: CASSTPGVSEQFF. The CDR3 DNA follows: TGTGCCAGCAGCACCCCGGGTGTTAGTGAGCAGTTCTTC.